Shown below are 5 T cell receptor beta chains from a single sample sequenced in a study of graft-versus-host responses after intestinal transplantation. The data were produced by immunoSEQ multiplex PCR, yet TCRdb's version contains in-frame clones alone and is incomplete. The profile shows about 57,000 clones, around 90% of them singletons. The sample here was PBMCs, taken 26 days after transplant. Source of these receptors: a human patient who received an intestinal transplant, so some T cells may come from the graft donor.

The chain couples TRBV11-2 to TRBJ2-1; 10 positions agree with TRBD2. Germline CDR1 is SGHAT and CDR2 is FQNNGV. V lost 6 bases and J lost 4; bases outside the gene matches: 9. The CDR3 has 16 amino acids. CDR3 sequence (DNA): TGTGCCAGCAGTACCGGGACTAGCGCGGGTTACAATGAGCAGTTCTTC. Translation: CASSTGTSAGYNEQFF.

This clone is a singleton in its sample. This rearrangement joins TRBV28 to TRBJ1-2, with a possible D match to TRBD1 (6 bases). The length of the CDR3 is 14 residues. V lost 6 bases to trimming and J lost 4 bases, with 15 bases between them. In germline, CDR1 is MDHEN, CDR2 SYDVKM. Written as DNA, the CDR3 is TGTGCCAGCAGCCGGGACAAATCCGGCTATGGCTACACCTTC. It translates to CASSRDKSGYGYTF.

The count of this clone is one. This chain connects TRBV27 to TRBJ1-1; D not certain. V was shortened by 2 bases and J by 5 bases, with 9 bases between the two germline ends. The length of the CDR3 is 13 residues. Germline loops: CDR1 MNHEY, CDR2 SMNVEV (reference sequence). The CDR3 region has the DNA TGTGCCAGCAGTTTAAACGGGAGAACTGAAGCTTTCTTT. Translating it yields CASSLNGRTEAFF.

DNA for the CDR3: TGTGCCAGCAGCGTAGATGGGGGACAGGGATGGAATTCACCCCTCCACTTT. Translating gives CASSVDGGQGWNSPLHF. The chain uses TRBV9 and TRBJ1-6, with TRBD1 matching 9 bases. Per germline, CDR1 SGDLS and CDR2 YYNGEE. The CDR3 is 17 residues long. The V gene end was trimmed by 0 bases and the J gene end by 7 bases; junction bases not matched to a gene: 8. Based on the CDR3 plus reference TRBV9 and TRBJ1-6, the full variable domain is DSGVTQTPKHLITATGQRVTLRCSPRSGDLSVYWYQQSLDQGLQFLIQYYNGEERAKGNILERFSAQQFPDLHSELNLSSLELGDSALYFCASSVDGGQGWNSPLHFGNGTRLTVT.

This chain uses TRBV14 with TRBJ2-7, with D tentatively TRBD1 (6 bases). The V end was cut by 1 base, the J end by 3 bases, with 13 bases between. The CDR3 runs 15 residues. CDR1 and CDR2 from the germline V gene are SGHDN and FVKESK. The CDR3 coding sequence is TGTGCCAGCAGCCAAGGGACAGAATTATACTACGAGCAGTACTTC. This translates into CASSQGTELYYEQYF. The full variable domain, in which reference TRBV14 and TRBJ2-7 provide the parts outside the CDR3, is EAGVTQFPSHSVIEKGQTVTLRCDPISGHDNLYWYRRVMGKEIKFLLHFVKESKQDESGMPNNRFLAERTGGTYSTLKVQPAELEDSGVYFCASSQGTELYYEQYFGPGTRLTVT.